This T cell receptor (beta chain) stems from a study of blood T cell repertoires in COVID-19. The germline V gene encodes CDR1 SEHNR and CDR2 FQNEAQ (reference sequence). The trim removed 1 base at V and 10 bases at J, leaving 9 bases unmatched. The CDR3 consists of 17 residues. In the original processing: It was from reference gene primer amplification that nucleated cell counts were estimated. Generated by immunoSEQ multiplex PCR, the TCRdb table keeps only in-frame clones and is missing some. The V and J calls and clone size were taken over from that table, and D and trimming were inferred from the DNA. The data contain roughly 180,000 clones, over 80% of them seen just once; the ten biggest clones take up 3.5% to 5%.

This clonotype was obtained from a woman aged 50 to 65 who had recovered from COVID-19. Specimen: PBMCs or T cells enriched from blood (not recorded which). This rearrangement joins TRBV7-9 to TRBJ2-1; 14 bases fit TRBD2. The CDR3 loop reads CASSLGPGTSGSREQFF. The CDR3 DNA follows: TGTGCCAGCAGCTTAGGTCCCGGGACTAGCGGGAGTCGCGAGCAGTTCTTC.